A selection of T cell receptor beta chains follows, all from one sample in a study of blood T cell repertoires in COVID-19. This table comes from immunoSEQ multiplex PCR, and its TCRdb copy is limited to in-frame clones, with some not included. Among 200,000 to 300,000 clones listed, 85% to 90% were seen once. The sequenced sample consisted of PBMCs or T cells enriched from blood (not recorded which). These receptors were collected from a woman aged 30 to 39 who had recovered from COVID-19. The CDR3 runs from the conserved cysteine through the conserved F or W. The D gene is left open where the match is weak. Only part of the rows carry a size: once, few, many, or a class if the clone is expanded.

. | TRBJ1-1 | TRBV15 | . | TGTGCCACCAGCAGATCACAGGGAATGAACACTGAAGCTTTCTTT | CATSRSQGMNTEAFF
. | TRBJ1-1 | TRBV12-3/TRBV12-4 | . | TGTGCCAGCAGCACGACAGAAAACACTGAAGCTTTCTTT | CASSTTENTEAFF
. | TRBJ2-1 | TRBV18 | TRBD2 | TGTGCCAGCTCACCATCTGCGGGAGAGGTCGGCTATGAGCAGTTCTTC | CASSPSAGEVGYEQFF
. | TRBJ1-1 | TRBV11-2 | TRBD1 | TGTGCCAGCAGCCGAGGATTGCATAATTCCGGCAGGGGGCTTTCTGAAGCTTTCTTT | CASSRGLHNSGRGLSEAFF
. | TRBJ2-7 | TRBV7-2 | . | TGTGCCAGCAGCTTATATGGCACCGAGTACTTC | CASSLYGTEYF
. | TRBJ2-5 | TRBV5-4 | . | TGTGCCAGCAGCTTGGTCGGCGGGGTCTCTGGGGAGACCCAGTACTTC | CASSLVGGVSGETQYF
. | TRBJ1-1 | TRBV7-8 | . | TGTGCCAGCAGCTTAAACGGGGGAATCACTGAAGCTTTCTTT | CASSLNGGITEAFF
. | TRBJ1-2 | TRBV30 | TRBD1 | TGTGCCTGGAGGGTACAGGGGGCCTATGGCTACACCTTC | CAWRVQGAYGYTF
. | TRBJ2-3 | TRBV15 | TRBD1 | TGTGCCACCAGCGTCCGACAGGGGATAGATACGCAGTATTTT | CATSVRQGIDTQYF
. | TRBJ1-5 | TRBV19 | TRBD1 | TGTGCCAGTAGTACGGACAGGGGCCCGACGCCCCAGCATTTT | CASSTDRGPTPQHF
. | TRBJ1-5 | TRBV10-3 | TRBD1 | TGTGCCATCAGTGCCGGGACAGGGGAAAGTCAGCCCCAGCATTTT | CAISAGTGESQPQHF
. | TRBJ1-1 | TRBV18 | . | TGTGCCAGCTCACCACTCTCCGTGAACACTGAAGCTTTCTTT | CASSPLSVNTEAFF
. | TRBJ1-5 | TRBV5-8 | . | TGTGCCAGCAGCTTGACGCGATATAGCAATCAGCCCCAGCATTTT | CASSLTRYSNQPQHF
. | TRBJ2-3 | TRBV9 | . | TGTGCCAGCAGCGTAGGGCAGCGCAGGGGAGCCACAGATACGCAGTATTTT | CASSVGQRRGATDTQYF
. | TRBJ1-2 | TRBV28 | . | TGTGCCAGCAGGGGGAGTGGTAGTTATGGCTACACCTTC | CASRGSGSYGYTF
. | TRBJ2-7 | TRBV30 | TRBD1 | TGTGCCCGAAAGGGGACAGGGGAGACCTACGAGCAGTACTTC | CARKGTGETYEQYF
. | TRBJ2-7 | TRBV7-9 | TRBD1 | TGTGCCAGCAGTTTTGAGACAGGGTTTGGTGGGCCCAGCCAATACGAGCAGTACTTC | CASSFETGFGGPSQYEQYF
. | TRBJ1-5 | TRBV3-1/TRBV3-2 | . | TGTGCCAGCAGCCCAACAGGGATGGGTCAGCCCCAGCATTTT | CASSPTGMGQPQHF
few | TRBJ1-3 | TRBV18 | TRBD1 | TGTGCCAGCTCACCCACAGGGGGACGGGACTCTGGAAACACCATATATTTT | CASSPTGGRDSGNTIYF
. | TRBJ2-6 | TRBV3-1/TRBV3-2 | . | TGTGCCAGCAGCCAGTTCCGGGACACCCGTTCTGGGGCCAACGTCCTGACTTTC | CASSQFRDTRSGANVLTF
few | TRBJ2-2 | TRBV20-1 | TRBD2 | TGCAGTGCTAGTCGGCTAGCGGTGAACACCGGGGAGCTGTTTTTT | CSASRLAVNTGELFF
once | TRBJ2-7 | TRBV10-3 | TRBD2 | TGTGCCTCCCTAGCGGGGGGAAACTACGAGCAGTACTTC | CASLAGGNYEQYF
. | TRBJ1-1 | TRBV19 | . | TGTGCCAGTAGTAGGGAGGGTTTCTCCGGATGGGAAGCTTTCTTT | CASSREGFSGWEAFF
once | TRBJ1-5 | TRBV7-6 | . | TGTGCCAGCAGCTTAGCGGAGGGGCCCCAGCATTTT | CASSLAEGPQHF
. | TRBJ1-2 | TRBV7-2 | . | TGTGCCAGCAGCTTAGCGAGGAACCGGATTAACTATGGCTACACCTTC | CASSLARNRINYGYTF
. | TRBJ1-1 | TRBV4-2 | . | TGTGCCAGCAGCCGCGGGGGGGTCACTGAAGCTTTCTTT | CASSRGGVTEAFF
. | TRBJ1-1 | TRBV6-5 | TRBD1 | TGTGCCAGCACCAGGGACAGGAGGAACACTGAAGCTTTCTTT | CASTRDRRNTEAFF
. | TRBJ2-3 | TRBV2 | TRBD2 | TGTGCCACCCGAGGGAGGACGGGGGGGGGAGATACGCAGTATTTT | CATRGRTGGGDTQYF
. | TRBJ1-2 | TRBV28 | . | TGTGCCAGCAGTGGCCTTGATAATCGCTCACTCGGGACTATCACCTTC | CASSGLDNRSLGTITF
. | TRBJ2-7 | TRBV28 | . | TGTGCCAGCAAAATAGGGGGTGCCGTCTCCTACGAGCAGTACTTC | CASKIGGAVSYEQYF
. | TRBJ2-7 | TRBV19 | . | TGTGCCAGTAGTATAGCCTCACAGGGACAGCAGTACTTC | CASSIASQGQQYF
. | TRBJ2-7 | TRBV9 | . | TGTGCCAGCAGTGTCGACGGTCTAACAAGGGGGGAGCAGTACTTC | CASSVDGLTRGEQYF
. | TRBJ1-1 | TRBV27 | TRBD1 | TGTGCCAGCAGCCCCCAGGGGGCGCTGAGGCCTGAAGCTTTCTTT | CASSPQGALRPEAFF
once | TRBJ1-1 | TRBV28 | . | TGTGCCAGCCTCGACAGGCCCCAAAACACTGAAGCTTTCTTT | CASLDRPQNTEAFF
. | TRBJ2-3 | TRBV11-2 | TRBD2 | TGTGCCAGCAGCTCTAGCGGGAGGCAGACAGATACGCAGTATTTT | CASSSSGRQTDTQYF
. | TRBJ2-1 | TRBV7-2 | TRBD2 | TGTGCCAGCAGCTTAGGGCTAGCGGGACGAAATGAGCAGTTCTTC | CASSLGLAGRNEQFF
few | TRBJ2-1 | TRBV19 | . | TGTGCCAGTAGTATAGGAGGCGGTGAGCAGTTCTTC | CASSIGGGEQFF
. | TRBJ1-1 | TRBV27 | . | TGTGCCAGCAGTTTAGCCAGTGGAGCTAACACTGAAGCTTTCTTT | CASSLASGANTEAFF
. | TRBJ1-1 | TRBV19 | . | TGTGCCAGTAGTATCGGGGGGATGGACACTGAAGCTTTCTTT | CASSIGGMDTEAFF
. | TRBJ1-4 | TRBV5-6 | TRBD1 | TGTGCCAGCAGCACCCAGGACAGGGTGGTAAATGAAAAACTGTTTTTT | CASSTQDRVVNEKLFF
few | TRBJ2-5 | TRBV4-3 | TRBD2 | TGCGCCAGCAGCCAAGATAGGAGCGGGAGGGCCGCCGAGACCCAGTACTTC | CASSQDRSGRAAETQYF
. | TRBJ1-5 | TRBV2 | . | TGTGCCAGCAGTGCGGACAGCTTTAATCAGCCCCAGCATTTT | CASSADSFNQPQHF
few | TRBJ2-1 | TRBV5-1 | . | TGCGCCAGCAGCCCGGATAGGGGTCAAGTCTACAATGAGCAGTTCTTC | CASSPDRGQVYNEQFF
. | TRBJ2-1 | TRBV19 | . | TGTGCCAGTAGTATAGGGTGGCGGGGTAAACGGGTTTACAATGAGCAGTTCTTC | CASSIGWRGKRVYNEQFF
. | TRBJ2-1 | TRBV7-2 | . | TGTGCCAGCAGCCCTACAGGGGAGGCTGGGGATGAGCAGTTCTTC | CASSPTGEAGDEQFF
once | TRBJ2-1 | TRBV11-2 | . | TGTGCCAGCAGCCCGGGACTGTCGAATGAGCAGTTCTTC | CASSPGLSNEQFF
. | TRBJ2-1 | TRBV2 | TRBD2 | TGTGCCAGCAGATTGGGACTAGCGGGAGGGAGTGAGCAGTTCTTC | CASRLGLAGGSEQFF
. | TRBJ1-5 | TRBV30 | TRBD1 | TGTGCCTGGAGTTCGGCAGGGGGGAATCAGCCCCAGCATTTT | CAWSSAGGNQPQHF
. | TRBJ1-3 | TRBV6-5 | . | TGTGCCAGTTACAGGGATTCTGGAAACACCATATATTTT | CASYRDSGNTIYF
. | TRBJ1-2 | TRBV28 | . | TGTGCCAGCAGTCAAGGTCTGGGCCCCTATGGCTACACCTTC | CASSQGLGPYGYTF
. | TRBJ1-1 | TRBV7-8 | . | TGTGCCAGCAGCCTTCAACAGGGAAGCACTGAAGCTTTCTTT | CASSLQQGSTEAFF
. | TRBJ1-1 | TRBV6-5 | . | TGTGCCAGCAGCGGGGGAACTGAAGCTTTCTTT | CASSGGTEAFF